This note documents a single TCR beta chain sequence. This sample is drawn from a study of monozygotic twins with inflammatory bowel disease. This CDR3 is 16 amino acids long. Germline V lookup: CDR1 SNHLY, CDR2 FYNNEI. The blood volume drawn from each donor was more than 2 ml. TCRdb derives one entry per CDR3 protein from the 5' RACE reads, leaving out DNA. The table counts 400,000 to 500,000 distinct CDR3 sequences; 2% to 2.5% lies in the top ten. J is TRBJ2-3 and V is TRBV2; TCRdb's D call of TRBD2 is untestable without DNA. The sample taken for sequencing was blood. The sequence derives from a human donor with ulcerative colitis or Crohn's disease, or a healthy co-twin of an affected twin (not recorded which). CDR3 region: CASSSPSGGLTDTQYF.